This paragraph reports one T cell receptor (beta chain). The antigen is unknown. Produced via immunoSEQ multiplex PCR; TCRdb's table is partial and in-frame only. The repertoire consists of 650,000 to 800,000 clones, with just under 75% occurring once and the leading ten covering under 2%. The CDR3 totals 16 residues. Germline V lookup: CDR1 SGHVS, CDR2 FQNEAQ. V lost 5 bases to trimming and J lost 3 bases; unmatched junction nucleotides: 9. The source of the sample is a study of shared clonotypes between healthy human individuals. Study-wide results and caveats: A generally larger estimated richness was seen in naive subsets than in memory subsets.

The TCR was taken from a woman aged 25 to 45 in good health. J is TRBJ2-3 and V is TRBV7-8, with 9 bases identical to TRBD2. Sequenced sample: memory CD4+ T cells sorted from blood. Sample subset: CD45RA-negative fraction. The CDR3 spells CASSPSGRRGTDTQYF. The CDR3 region has the DNA TGTGCCAGCAGCCCCAGCGGGAGGAGGGGGACAGATACGCAGTATTTT.